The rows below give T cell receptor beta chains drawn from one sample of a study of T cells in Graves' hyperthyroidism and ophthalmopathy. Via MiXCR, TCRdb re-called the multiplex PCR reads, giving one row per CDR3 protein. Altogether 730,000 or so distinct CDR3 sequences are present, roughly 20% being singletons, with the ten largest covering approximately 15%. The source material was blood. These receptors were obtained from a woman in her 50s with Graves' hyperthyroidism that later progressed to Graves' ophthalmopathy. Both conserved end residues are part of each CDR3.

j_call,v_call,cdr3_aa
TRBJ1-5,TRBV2,CASRRDTSNQPQHF
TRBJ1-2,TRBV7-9,CASSSLDRVNYGYTF
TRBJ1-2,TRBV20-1,CSAKYDRGRDGYTF
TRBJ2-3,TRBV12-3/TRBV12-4,CATPGGNTDTQYF
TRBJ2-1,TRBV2,CASSDYRIDYNEQFF
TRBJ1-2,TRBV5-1,CASNGGTANYGYTF
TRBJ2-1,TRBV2,CASSGARGLGGGRYNEQFF
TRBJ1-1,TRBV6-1,CASSRDRESNTEAFF
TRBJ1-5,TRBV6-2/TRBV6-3,CASSPQGTNQPQHF
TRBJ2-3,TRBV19,CASRQTGGMTDTQYF
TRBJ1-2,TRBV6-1,CASSARGTRNYGYTF
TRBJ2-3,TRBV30,CAWSSGAPDTQYF
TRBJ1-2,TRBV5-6,CASSFLAQGPGYTF
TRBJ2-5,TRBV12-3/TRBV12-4,CASSFTPLGRVETQYF
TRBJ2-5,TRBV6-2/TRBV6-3,CASSYIRGQETQYF
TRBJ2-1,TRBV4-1,CASSHLLSSYNEQFF